These T cell receptor beta chains were read from a single sample in a study of T cell repertoires in cytomegalovirus infection. TCRdb recomputed calls from the reads with MiXCR, one row per CDR3 protein. The repertoire holds 150,000 to 200,000 distinct CDR3 sequences, with roughly a fifth as singletons. Antigens for these TCRs are unknown. The sequencing here drew on CD8+ T cells from cultured PBMCs, taken from culture after CMV antigen stimulation. The receptors stem from a human donor in good health (CMV status not recorded). Some clones in this sample may be carry-over from other donors' samples. CDR3s include the opening cysteine and the closing phenylalanine or tryptophan. Fields, in order: V gene, J gene, D gene, clone size, CDR3 protein, CDR3 DNA. The D gene is left open where the match is weak. Clone size is stated in some rows and not others, as once, few, many or a class when expanded.

>TRBV6-1|TRBJ1-1|TRBD1|few
CASSYLDRDTEAFF
TGTGCCAGCAGTTACCTGGACAGGGACACTGAAGCTTTCTTT
>TRBV12-3/TRBV12-4|TRBJ1-5|NA|NA
CASSLSRAAPYIHF
TGTGCCAGCAGCTTAAGCAGGGCCGCCCCGTATATCCATTTT
>TRBV27|TRBJ2-7|TRBD1|NA
CASSLDRVKHEQYF
TGTGCCAGCAGTTTAGACAGGGTTAAACACGAGCAGTACTTC
>TRBV9|TRBJ2-1|NA|few
CASSRDGSSYNEQFF
TGTGCCAGCAGTCGGGACGGGAGCTCCTACAATGAGCAGTTCTTC
>TRBV24-1|TRBJ1-4|NA|once
CATSDPAGGATNEKLFF
TGTGCCACCAGTGATCCCGCCGGGGGTGCAACTAATGAAAAACTGTTTTTT
>TRBV7-8|TRBJ2-1|TRBD1|NA
CASSQGASELMGSYNEQFF
TGTGCCAGCAGCCAGGGGGCTAGCGAGTTGATGGGTTCCTACAATGAGCAGTTCTTC
>TRBV6-2/TRBV6-3|TRBJ1-2|NA|few
CASTKDIADYGYTF
TGTGCCAGCACCAAGGACATTGCCGACTATGGCTACACCTTC
>TRBV19|TRBJ2-1|TRBD2|few
CASSILLGEGSSYNEQFF
TGTGCCAGTAGTATTTTACTCGGGGAGGGGAGCTCCTACAATGAGCAGTTCTTC
>TRBV6-1|TRBJ1-4|NA|once
CASSNDRVGEKLFF
TGTGCCAGCAGCAACGACAGAGTTGGTGAAAAACTGTTTTTT
>TRBV7-9|TRBJ2-1|TRBD1|few
CASTGRQGSSYNEQFF
TGTGCCAGCACTGGTAGACAGGGGTCCTCCTACAATGAGCAGTTCTTC
>TRBV11-2|TRBJ1-1|NA|NA
CASSLEGHQMNTEAFF
TGTGCCAGCAGCTTAGAAGGACACCAAATGAACACTGAAGCTTTCTTT
>TRBV29-1|TRBJ2-7|NA|NA
CSVEGKAYEQYF
TGCAGCGTTGAAGGCAAAGCCTACGAGCAGTACTTC
>TRBV30|TRBJ1-1|NA|few
CAHRGGRDEAFF
TGTGCGCATCGGGGTGGGAGGGATGAAGCTTTCTTT
>TRBV7-8|TRBJ1-5|NA|NA
CASSLDRIDNQPQHF
TGTGCCAGCAGCTTAGATCGAATAGACAACCAGCCCCAGCATTTT
>TRBV12-3/TRBV12-4|TRBJ1-5|NA|few
CATGHTQEPRPQHF
TGTGCCACTGGGCACACCCAGGAACCCCGTCCCCAGCATTTT
>TRBV5-6|TRBJ2-3|TRBD2|NA
CASTPMVRSGGRTDTQYF
TGTGCCAGCACCCCAATGGTTCGGAGCGGGGGGCGCACAGATACGCAGTATTTT
>TRBV2|TRBJ2-1|NA|NA
CASSEMAYNEQFF
TGTGCCAGCAGTGAGATGGCCTACAATGAGCAGTTCTTC
>TRBV20-1|TRBJ2-3|TRBD2|few
CSARPPSTSEPRTDTQYF
TGCAGTGCTAGACCACCCAGTACTAGCGAACCTCGCACAGATACGCAGTATTTT
>TRBV6-6|TRBJ2-2|NA|few
CASFSWARTGELFF
TGTGCCAGCTTCTCCTGGGCACGAACCGGGGAGCTGTTTTTT
>TRBV7-9|TRBJ1-1|NA|NA
CASSFPRNTEAFF
TGTGCCAGCAGCTTCCCCAGGAACACTGAAGCTTTCTTT
>TRBV6-1|TRBJ1-2|NA|few
CASSEEHLGPLNYGYTF
TGTGCCAGCAGTGAAGAACACCTGGGCCCCTTGAACTATGGCTACACCTTC
>TRBV7-2|TRBJ2-1|TRBD2|few
CASSLATMGGDEQFF
TGTGCCAGCAGCTTAGCGACGATGGGAGGGGATGAGCAGTTCTTC
>TRBV7-9|TRBJ2-3|NA|NA
CASSLAFPELPTDTQYF
TGTGCCAGCAGCTTAGCGTTTCCGGAGCTACCCACAGATACGCAGTATTTT
>TRBV7-2|TRBJ1-5|NA|few
CASSLDQGYSNQPQHF
TGTGCCAGCAGCTTAGACCAGGGGTACTCCAATCAGCCCCAGCATTTT
>TRBV5-1|TRBJ1-1|NA|NA
CASSLSSFPNTEAFF
TGCGCCAGCAGCTTGTCGAGTTTTCCGAACACTGAAGCTTTCTTT
>TRBV6-1|TRBJ1-2|NA|NA
CASSEGQAIGYGYTF
TGTGCCAGCAGTGAAGGACAGGCTATTGGGTATGGCTACACCTTC
>TRBV11-2|TRBJ2-6|NA|NA
CASSLVFGGPPNSGANVLTF
TGTGCCAGCAGCTTAGTTTTCGGGGGCCCACCAAATTCTGGGGCCAACGTCCTGACTTTC
>TRBV7-2|TRBJ1-1|NA|few
CASSLGPLTLLNTEAFF
TGTGCCAGCAGCTTAGGACCGCTCACCCTTCTGAACACTGAAGCTTTCTTT
>TRBV11-2|TRBJ1-1|NA|few
CASSLDASGSMNTEAFF
TGTGCCAGCAGCTTAGATGCCTCAGGGTCCATGAACACTGAAGCTTTCTTT
>TRBV7-2|TRBJ1-1|NA|many
CASSLGGENTEAFF
TGTGCCAGCAGCTTAGGTGGAGAGAACACTGAAGCTTTCTTT
>TRBV14|TRBJ1-5|TRBD1|few
CASSRGFGQGGDQPQHF
TGTGCCAGCAGCCGCGGATTTGGACAGGGAGGAGATCAGCCCCAGCATTTT
>TRBV19|TRBJ2-7|NA|NA
CASSIRFRVYEQYF
TGTGCCAGTAGTATTCGGTTCAGGGTCTACGAGCAGTACTTC
>TRBV7-6|TRBJ2-5|NA|NA
CASSLETYQETQYF
TGTGCCAGCAGCTTGGAGACGTACCAAGAGACCCAGTACTTC
>TRBV20-1|TRBJ1-1|NA|NA
CSARDSPAVYTEAFF
TGCAGTGCTAGAGATTCCCCCGCAGTCTACACTGAAGCTTTCTTT
>TRBV12-3/TRBV12-4|TRBJ1-2|TRBD1|NA
CASSGGQGGFGYTF
TGTGCCAGCAGTGGTGGACAGGGGGGCTTTGGCTACACCTTC
>TRBV4-1|TRBJ2-3|NA|few
CASSGPPSADTQYF
TGCGCCAGCAGCGGACCACCTTCCGCAGATACGCAGTATTTT
>TRBV20-1|TRBJ2-3|TRBD2|NA
CSARDLLAGGATDTQYF
TGCAGTGCTAGAGATCTACTAGCCGGGGGGGCAACAGATACGCAGTATTTT
>TRBV7-2|TRBJ2-7|TRBD1|few
CASSKTGEPVYEQYF
TGTGCCAGCAGCAAAACAGGGGAACCGGTCTACGAGCAGTACTTC
>TRBV11-2|TRBJ2-1|TRBD2|NA
CASSLDLNPGLAGAPFENEQFF
TGTGCCAGCAGCTTAGATCTAAATCCGGGACTAGCGGGGGCTCCCTTTGAGAATGAGCAGTTCTTC
>TRBV27|TRBJ1-6|TRBD1|NA
CASSRGTGGSPLHF
TGTGCCAGCAGTAGAGGGACAGGAGGTTCACCCCTCCACTTT
>TRBV4-1|TRBJ2-2|NA|few
CASRANTGELFF
TGCGCCAGCAGGGCGAACACCGGGGAGCTGTTTTTT
>TRBV27|TRBJ2-3|NA|many
CASSIPTDTQYF
TGTGCCAGCAGTATACCCACAGATACGCAGTATTTT
>TRBV9|TRBJ2-7|NA|few
CASSADRLPYEQYF
TGTGCCAGCAGCGCGGACAGATTACCCTACGAGCAGTACTTC
>TRBV28|TRBJ1-2|TRBD1|NA
CASSSINRGFYGYTF
TGTGCCAGCAGTTCAATCAACAGGGGGTTTTATGGCTACACCTTC
>TRBV7-6|TRBJ2-1|NA|many
CASSLDGNEQFF
TGTGCCAGCAGCTTAGATGGCAATGAGCAGTTCTTC
>TRBV4-1|TRBJ2-2|NA|few
CASSLAVFTGELFF
TGCGCCAGCAGCCTAGCGGTGTTCACCGGGGAGCTGTTTTTT
>TRBV2|TRBJ2-7|TRBD1|few
CASSTSRGLGPAEQYF
TGTGCCAGCAGTACAAGCAGGGGGTTGGGGCCGGCCGAGCAGTACTTC
>TRBV6-5|TRBJ1-1|NA|NA
CASSYLGALEAFF
TGTGCCAGCAGTTACTTGGGTGCCCTAGAAGCTTTCTTT
>TRBV6-2/TRBV6-3|TRBJ2-2|NA|NA
CASSYWNTGELFF
TGTGCCAGCAGTTATTGGAACACCGGGGAGCTGTTTTTT
>TRBV6-1|TRBJ1-5|TRBD1|few
CASSLTRTGTSNQPQHF
TGTGCCAGCAGTCTCACAAGGACAGGGACTAGCAATCAGCCCCAGCATTTT
>TRBV2|TRBJ1-5|NA|NA
CASKLGAGQNQPQHF
TGTGCCAGCAAATTGGGAGCGGGACAAAATCAGCCCCAGCATTTT
>TRBV7-8|TRBJ1-1|NA|NA
CASSLAFKGNTEAFF
TGTGCCAGCAGCTTAGCGTTCAAGGGAAACACTGAAGCTTTCTTT
>TRBV7-6|TRBJ2-5|TRBD2|few
CASSLGLATQETQYF
TGTGCCAGCAGCTTAGGACTAGCGACCCAAGAGACCCAGTACTTC
>TRBV7-9|TRBJ2-1|NA|NA
CASSHSWRVVDEQFF
TGTGCCAGCAGCCACTCCTGGAGGGTTGTGGATGAGCAGTTCTTC
>TRBV7-9|TRBJ2-1|TRBD2|few
CASSTLNGGFPNEQFF
TGTGCCAGCAGCACCCTAAACGGGGGGTTCCCCAATGAGCAGTTCTTC
>TRBV7-9|TRBJ2-5|NA|NA
CASRLASKETQYF
TGTGCCAGCAGGTTAGCGAGCAAAGAGACCCAGTACTTC
>TRBV12-3/TRBV12-4|TRBJ2-7|NA|few
CASSLGDPYEQYF
TGTGCCAGCAGTCTGGGGGATCCCTACGAGCAGTACTTC